This T cell receptor (beta chain) was captured in a study of T-cell memory formation after mild COVID-19. Per germline, CDR1 SQVTM and CDR2 ANQGSEA. V was pared by 5 bases and J by 3 bases, with 5 bases of the junction left unmatched. The CDR3 consists of 13 residues. General study points: Contracting CD4+ clones lay largely in CM and EM, with CD8+ ones residing in EMRA. Pre-infection memory carried some responding clones, suggesting that cross-reactive memory joined. CD4/CD8 balance held among clones contracting day 15 to 85, and later expanders leaned CD4+.

Constant-segment primers served in 5'RACE that generated TCR alpha and TCR beta cDNA libraries bearing sample barcodes and UMIs. Using its own MiXCR run on the 5' RACE reads, TCRdb lists one record per CDR3 protein. The sample lists about 600,000 distinct CDR3 sequences; about 20% were seen once. This clonotype was found a few times. Its matching antigen is unknown. The material sequenced was PBMCs or a T cell subset sorted from them (not recorded which). This chain connects TRBV29-1 to TRBJ2-7; TRBD2 matches 9 bases. This receptor was identified in an adult woman who had mild COVID-19 (a few samples of this study predate the infection). Cell type and time point are not known. The CDR3 sequence is CSVCLAGFYEQYF. DNA for the CDR3: TGCAGCGTTTGCCTAGCGGGATTCTACGAGCAGTACTTC.